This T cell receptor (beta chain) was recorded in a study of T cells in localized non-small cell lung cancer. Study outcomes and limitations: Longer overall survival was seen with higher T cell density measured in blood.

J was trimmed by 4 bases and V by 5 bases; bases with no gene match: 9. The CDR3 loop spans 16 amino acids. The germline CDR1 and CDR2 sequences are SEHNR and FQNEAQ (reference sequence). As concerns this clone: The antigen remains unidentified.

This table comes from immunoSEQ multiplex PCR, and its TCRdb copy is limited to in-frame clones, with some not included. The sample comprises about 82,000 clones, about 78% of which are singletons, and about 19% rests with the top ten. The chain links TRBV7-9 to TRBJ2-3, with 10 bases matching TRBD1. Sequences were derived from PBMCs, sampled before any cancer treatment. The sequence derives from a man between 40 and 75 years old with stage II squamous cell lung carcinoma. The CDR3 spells CASSPTGTGVADTQYF. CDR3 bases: TGTGCCAGCAGCCCTACGGGGACAGGGGTAGCAGATACGCAGTATTTT.